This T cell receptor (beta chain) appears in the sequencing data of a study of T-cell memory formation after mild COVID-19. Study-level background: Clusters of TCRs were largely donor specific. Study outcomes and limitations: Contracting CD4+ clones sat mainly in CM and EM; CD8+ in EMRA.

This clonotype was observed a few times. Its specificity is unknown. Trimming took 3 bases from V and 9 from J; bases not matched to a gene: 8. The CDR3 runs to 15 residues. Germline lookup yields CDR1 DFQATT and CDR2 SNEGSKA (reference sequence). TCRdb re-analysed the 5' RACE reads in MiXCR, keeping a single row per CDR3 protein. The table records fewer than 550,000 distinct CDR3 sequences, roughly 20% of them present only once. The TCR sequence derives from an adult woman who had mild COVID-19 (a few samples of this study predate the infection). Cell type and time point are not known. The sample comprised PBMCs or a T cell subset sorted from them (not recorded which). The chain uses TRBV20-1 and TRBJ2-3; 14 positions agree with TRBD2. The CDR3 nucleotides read TGCAGTGCTAGCCCCGGGGGACTAGCGGGAGACACGCAGTATTTT. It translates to CSASPGGLAGDTQYF.